This TCR beta chain was recovered during a study of shared clonotypes between healthy human individuals. Overall study findings and caveats: Rarefaction showed sorted-subset sequencing was incomplete despite large depth.

CDR3 length: 13 amino acids. Germline-derived CDR1 and CDR2 are GTSNPN and SVGIG (reference sequence). It was CD45RO-negative cells, positively selected for CCR7, that made up naive CD8 cells, with terminally differentiated effector memory CD45RA+ cells excluded. Worth noting for this clone: Antigen: not known.

Some clones are missing from TCRdb's copy, which holds only in-frame ones; the method was immunoSEQ multiplex PCR. The repertoire holds fewer than 1 million clones, 90% to 97% seen once, with under 0.3% in the top ten. This TCR came from a man aged 25 to 45 in good health. What was sequenced was naive CD8+ T cells sorted from blood. The rearrangement uses TRBV30 and TRBJ2-7, with D maybe TRBD2 (6 bases). CDR3 sequence: CAIRLGGSYEQYF. CDR3 in DNA: TGTGCGATACGGCTGGGGGGCTCCTACGAGCAGTACTTC.